This T cell receptor (beta chain) was sequenced in a study of T cell responses to AZD1222 COVID-19 vaccine. Measured with immunoSEQ multiplex PCR; TCRdb has only the in-frame clones, and not every one. Of roughly 150,000 clones listed, around 88% were seen once; the top ten hold around 1%. CDR3 length equals 15 residues. V lost 6 bases, J lost 2 bases, and 15 bases lay in between. Germline V gene lookup returns CDR1 WNHNN and CDR2 SYGVQD (reference sequence). J is TRBJ2-3 and V is TRBV10-1, with D tentatively TRBD1 (6 bases). The source of this sequence is an adult who received the AZD1222 COVID-19 vaccine. This sample comprised peripheral blood, obtained 28 days after the second AZD1222 dose. The CDR3 region is CASSPGQGPTDTQYF. The DNA for the CDR3 is TGCGCCAGCAGCCCGGGACAAGGACCCACAGATACGCAGTATTTT.